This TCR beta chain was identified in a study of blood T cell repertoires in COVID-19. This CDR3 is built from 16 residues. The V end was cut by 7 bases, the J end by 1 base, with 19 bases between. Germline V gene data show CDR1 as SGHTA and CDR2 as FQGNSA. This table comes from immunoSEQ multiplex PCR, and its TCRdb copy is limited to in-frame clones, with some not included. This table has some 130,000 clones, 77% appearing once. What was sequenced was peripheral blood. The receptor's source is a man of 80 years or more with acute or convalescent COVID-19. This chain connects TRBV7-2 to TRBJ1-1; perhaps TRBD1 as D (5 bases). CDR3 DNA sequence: TGTGCCAGCAAAAAGGGGCCAGGACATCCGAACACTGAAGCTTTCTTT. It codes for CASKKGPGHPNTEAFF.